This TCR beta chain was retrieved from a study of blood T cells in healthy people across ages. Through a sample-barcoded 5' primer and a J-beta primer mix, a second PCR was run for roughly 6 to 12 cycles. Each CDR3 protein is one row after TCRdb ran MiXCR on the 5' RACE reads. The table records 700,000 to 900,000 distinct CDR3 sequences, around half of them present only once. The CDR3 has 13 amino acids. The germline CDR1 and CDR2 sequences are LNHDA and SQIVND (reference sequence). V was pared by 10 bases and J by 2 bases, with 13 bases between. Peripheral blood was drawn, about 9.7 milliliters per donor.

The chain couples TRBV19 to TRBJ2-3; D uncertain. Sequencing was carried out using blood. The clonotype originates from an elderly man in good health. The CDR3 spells CATNAGLTDTQYF. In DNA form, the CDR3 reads TGTGCCACCAACGCCGGTCTCACAGATACGCAGTATTTT.